The clone carrying this T cell receptor (beta chain) was found many times. This record belongs to a study of identical twins. A single record per CDR3 protein comes from TCRdb applying MiXCR to the 5' RACE reads. The sample carries roughly 750,000 distinct CDR3 sequences, approximately 22% recorded once. Germline V gene data show CDR1 as SGHRS and CDR2 as YFSETQ. The V and J ends lost 0 bases and 0 bases, in that order; junction bases with no gene match: 5. This CDR3 has 16 residues. The same sample was also used in a study of T cells expressing NK-cell markers.

The source is a woman between 18 and 29 years old in good health. Sequenced sample: PBMCs. V and J are TRBV5-1 and TRBJ2-5; 7 nucleotides align to TRBD2. The CDR3 DNA reads TGCGCCAGCAGCTTGGGGTCTAGCGGAAACCAAGAGACCCAGTACTTC. Amino acids: CASSLGSSGNQETQYF.